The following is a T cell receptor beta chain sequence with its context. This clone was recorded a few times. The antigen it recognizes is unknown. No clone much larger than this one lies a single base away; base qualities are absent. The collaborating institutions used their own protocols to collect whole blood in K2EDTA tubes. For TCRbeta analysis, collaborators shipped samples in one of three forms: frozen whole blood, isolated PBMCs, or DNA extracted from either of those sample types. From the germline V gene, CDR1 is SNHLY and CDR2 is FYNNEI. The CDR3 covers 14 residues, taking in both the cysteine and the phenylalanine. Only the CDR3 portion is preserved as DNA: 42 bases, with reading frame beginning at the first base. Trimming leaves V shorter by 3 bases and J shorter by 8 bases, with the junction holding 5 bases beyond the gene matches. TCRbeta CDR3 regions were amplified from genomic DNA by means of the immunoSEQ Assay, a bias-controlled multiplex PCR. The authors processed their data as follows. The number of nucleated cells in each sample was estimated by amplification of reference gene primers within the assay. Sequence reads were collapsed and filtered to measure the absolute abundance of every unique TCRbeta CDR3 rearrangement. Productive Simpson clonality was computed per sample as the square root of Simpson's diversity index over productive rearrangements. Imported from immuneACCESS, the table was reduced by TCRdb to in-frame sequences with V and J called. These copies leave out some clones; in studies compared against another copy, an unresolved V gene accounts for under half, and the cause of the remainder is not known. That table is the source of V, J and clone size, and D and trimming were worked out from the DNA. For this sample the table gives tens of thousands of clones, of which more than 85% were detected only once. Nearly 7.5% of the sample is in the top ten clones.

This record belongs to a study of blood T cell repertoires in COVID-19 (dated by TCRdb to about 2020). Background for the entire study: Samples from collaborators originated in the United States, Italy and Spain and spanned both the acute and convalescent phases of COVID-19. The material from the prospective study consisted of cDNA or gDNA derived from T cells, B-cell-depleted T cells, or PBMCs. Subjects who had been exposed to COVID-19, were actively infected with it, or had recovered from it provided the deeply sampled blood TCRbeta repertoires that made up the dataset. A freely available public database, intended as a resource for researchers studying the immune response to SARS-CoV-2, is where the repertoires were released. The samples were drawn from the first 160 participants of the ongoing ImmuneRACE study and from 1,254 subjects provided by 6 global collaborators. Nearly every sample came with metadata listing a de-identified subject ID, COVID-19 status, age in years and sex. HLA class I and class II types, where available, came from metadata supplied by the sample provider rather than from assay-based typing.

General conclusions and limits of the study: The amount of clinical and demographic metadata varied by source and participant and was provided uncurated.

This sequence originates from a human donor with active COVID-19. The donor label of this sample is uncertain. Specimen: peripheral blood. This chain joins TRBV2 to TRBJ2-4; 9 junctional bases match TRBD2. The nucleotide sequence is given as TGTGCCAGCAGTGATGCGGGAGGGCCTTACATTCAGTACTTC. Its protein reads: CASSDAGGPYIQYF. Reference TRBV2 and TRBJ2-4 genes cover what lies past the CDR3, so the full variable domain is EPEVTQTPSHQVTQMGQEVILRCVPISNHLYFYWYRQILGQKVEFLVSFYNNEISEKSEIFDDQFSVERPDGSNFTLKIRSTKLEDSAMYFCASSDAGGPYIQYFGAGTRLSVL.